This T cell receptor (beta chain) originates from a study of PD-1 blockade in classical Hodgkin lymphoma. Study outcomes and limitations: Possible causes of repertoire differences, disease activity or prior therapy, remain undefined. The study found that TCR diversity rose significantly by C4D1 in CD4+ but not CD8+ cells.

All patients experienced relapse after autologous stem cell transplantation, and brentuximab vedotin exposure was variable. Patients' outcomes at their best amounted to complete response, partial response or progressive disease. With regard to this clone: What it recognizes is unknown.

The CDR3 is made up of 11 amino acids. Germline V gene sequence: CDR1 SEHNR, CDR2 FQNEAQ (reference sequence). V was shortened by 10 bases and J by 7 bases, with 10 bases between the two germline ends. Assay used: immunoSEQ multiplex PCR; TCRdb lists only in-frame clones, some missing. Of more than 10,000 clones listed, around 90% are singletons. The material sequenced was peripheral blood mononuclear cells (PBMCs), taken at baseline. This sequence joins TRBV7-9 and TRBJ1-4; D is ambiguous. This clonotype was obtained from a human donor with classical Hodgkin lymphoma. CDR3 region: CATLGGEKLFF. The DNA of the CDR3 is TGTGCCACCCTAGGAGGTGAAAAACTGTTTTTT.